Listed here are 11 T cell receptor beta chains from one sample, sequenced in a study of blood T cell repertoires in COVID-19. TCRdb's copy holds only in-frame clones and misses some; the assay was immunoSEQ multiplex PCR. This table has about 150,000 clones, approximately 89% appearing once. Specimen: peripheral blood. These receptors all come from a man aged 55 to 70 with active or convalescent COVID-19.

The chain uses TRBV7-2 and TRBJ2-1; D uncertain. Trimming stripped 1 base from V and 5 bases from J, with 9 bases between. CDR1 is SGHTA and CDR2 is FQGNSA in the germline V gene. This CDR3 has 14 amino acids. The CDR3 region has the DNA TGTGCCAGCAGCTTAGGTGGGCCCCACAATGAGCAGTTCTTC. Its protein product is CASSLGGPHNEQFF.

The V gene is TRBV4-3, the J gene TRBJ1-4; possibly TRBD1 for D (5 bases). Trimming left V 2 bases short and J 7 bases short, with 17 bases between. Looked up from germline, CDR1 is LGHNA and CDR2 is YSLEER. CDR3 length: 16 amino acids. In nucleotides, the CDR3 is TGCGCCAGCAGCCAAAGTATTGGGGGGACCGGTGAAAAACTGTTTTTT. This encodes CASSQSIGGTGEKLFF.

CDR3 DNA: TGTGCCAGCAGCTCAGGACAATATAGCAATCAGCCCCAGCATTTT. It codes for CASSSGQYSNQPQHF. The chain combines TRBV6-5 with TRBJ1-5; TRBD1 is a possible D gene (5 bases). CDR3 length: 15 residues. The V and J ends lost 6 bases and 0 bases respectively, with 12 bases between them. Germline loops: CDR1 MNHEY, CDR2 SVGAGI.

V gene TRBV4-1 combines with J gene TRBJ1-4; 7 bases line up with TRBD1. The germline gives CDR1 MGHRA, CDR2 YSYEKL. CDR3 length equals 16 residues. Trimming at V came to 3 bases and at J to 4 bases, leaving 8 bases not matched to a gene. The CDR3 loop reads CASSQATGVLNEKLFF. The DNA of the CDR3 is TGCGCCAGCAGCCAGGCTACAGGGGTGCTTAATGAAAAACTGTTTTTT.

V gene TRBV4-2 combines with J gene TRBJ1-2; 8 positions match TRBD1. Per germline, CDR1 LGHNA and CDR2 YNFKEQ. This CDR3 has 14 residues. The ends lost 0 bases at V and 8 bases at J; junction bases unmatched: 5. The CDR3 loop is CASSQDQGAGGYTF. The CDR3 DNA is TGTGCCAGCAGCCAAGACCAGGGGGCAGGCGGCTACACCTTC.

CDR3 in DNA: TGTGCCAGCAGGCAAACTAGTGAGCAGTTCTTC. It encodes CASRQTSEQFF. V and J are TRBV5-6 and TRBJ2-1; weak D call: TRBD2 (5 bases). Trimming stripped 5 bases from V and 9 bases from J, with 9 bases between. Germline CDR1 and CDR2: SGHDT and YYEEEE. CDR3 size: 11 residues.

This chain connects TRBV7-8 to TRBJ2-5; 8 bases fit TRBD1. V lost 5 bases and J lost 2; bases outside the gene matches: 7. CDR1 is SGHVS and CDR2 is FQNEAQ in the germline V gene. The CDR3 covers 15 residues. Here the CDR3 reads CASSPQGARQETQYF. CDR3 coding DNA: TGTGCCAGCAGCCCGCAGGGGGCGAGACAAGAGACCCAGTACTTC.

The chain carries TRBV19 and TRBJ2-2, with D hard to call. Trimming took off 5 bases at V and 7 bases at J, with 5 bases between the two ends. This CDR3 spans 11 amino acids. Germline V gene sequence: CDR1 LNHDA, CDR2 SQIVND (reference sequence). CDR3 DNA: TGTGCCAGTAGTCCCGGCGGGGAGCTGTTTTTT. Translated: CASSPGGELFF.

This clone was seen just once. The chain is built from TRBV6-5 and TRBJ1-1; TRBD1 might be the D (5 bases). Trimming took 5 bases from V and 1 from J, leaving 11 bases between them. The CDR3 spans 14 residues. Germline V CDR1 and CDR2: MNHEY, SVGAGI. The CDR3 coding sequence is TGTGCCAGCAGTCTGACAGCCCCGAACACTGAAGCTTTCTTT. This codes for CASSLTAPNTEAFF.

V usage is TRBV25-1 and J usage is TRBJ2-1; D possibly corresponds to TRBD1 (6 bases). This CDR3 has 15 residues. V was shortened by 8 bases and J by 0 bases, with 14 bases between the two germline ends. Germline V gives CDR1 MGHDK, CDR2 SYGVNS. The CDR3 DNA reads TGTGCCAGCGGGACAAGGGCTTTCTCCTACAATGAGCAGTTCTTC. Translation: CASGTRAFSYNEQFF.

This clone was counted a single time. V gene TRBV18 combines with J gene TRBJ2-7, with 9 bases matching TRBD1. V was clipped by 3 bases and J by 6 bases; unmatched bases: 6. The CDR3 runs to 14 residues. Germline CDR1 KGHSH, CDR2 LQKENI. CDR3: CASSPWDRASEQYF. CDR3 coding DNA: TGTGCCAGCTCACCGTGGGACAGGGCAAGCGAGCAGTACTTC.